One sample yielded the 10 T cell receptor beta chains listed below, sequenced in a study of cytomegalovirus exposure and HLA in healthy donors. The PCR made use of 60 Vbeta and 13 Jbeta primers. Clones were sequenced by immunoSEQ multiplex PCR, and TCRdb holds only the in-frame ones, with some missing. The profile shows about 180,000 clones, 77% of them singletons. The sequencing input was PBMCs. These receptors were taken from a man aged 18-30 years in good health and CMV-seronegative.

The chain couples TRBV19 to TRBJ1-5, with 11 bases identical to TRBD1. The length of the CDR3 is 17 residues. CDR1 and CDR2 from the germline V gene are LNHDA and SQIVND (reference sequence). V lost 5 bases, J lost 2 bases, and 8 bases stayed unmatched. CDR3 amino acids: CASSLRTGGAGNQPQHF. The CDR3 DNA reads TGTGCCAGTAGTCTCCGGACAGGGGGCGCCGGCAATCAGCCCCAGCATTTT.

This chain links TRBV7-2 with TRBJ2-7, with 7 bases aligning to TRBD1. Unmatched junction bases numbered 5, after V lost 4 bases and J lost 2 bases. The CDR3 extends over 14 amino acids. From germline, CDR1 is SGHTA and CDR2 FQGNSA. The CDR3 is CASSSGQLTYEQYF. CDR3 sequence (DNA): TGTGCCAGCAGCTCGGGACAGCTAACCTACGAGCAGTACTTC.

V and J are TRBV15 and TRBJ2-7; the match to TRBD1 covers 9 bases. The CDR3 sequence is 16 residues long. The trim removed 0 bases at V and 5 bases at J, leaving 8 bases unmatched. Per germline, CDR1 LNHNV and CDR2 YYDKDF (reference sequence). CDR3 bases: TGTGCCACCAGCAGAGATCGGTGGGACAGGGCTGACGAGCAGTACTTC. Its protein product is CATSRDRWDRADEQYF.

The rearrangement uses TRBV6-4 and TRBJ2-1, with TRBD2 identical over 11 bases. The CDR3 runs 15 residues. CDR1 is MRHNA and CDR2 is SNTAGT in the germline V gene. Unmatched junction bases numbered 8, after V lost 6 bases and J lost 7 bases. The CDR3 sequence: CASSQLAGERNEQFF. DNA of the CDR3: TGTGCCAGCAGCCAACTAGCGGGAGAACGTAATGAGCAGTTCTTC.

This chain joins TRBV5-1 and TRBJ2-4; TRBD1 matches 7 bases. CDR3 length: 16 residues. Germline CDR1 and CDR2: SGHRS and YFSETQ. Losses at the gene ends were 4 bases for V and 4 bases for J; bases not matched to a gene: 11. CDR3 DNA sequence: TGCGCCAGCAGCCTATCAACCGGGACAGATAAAAACATTCAGTACTTC. Translating gives CASSLSTGTDKNIQYF.

This clone was picked up one time. V and J are TRBV13 and TRBJ2-7; 9 bases agree with TRBD1. The germline gives CDR1 PRHDT, CDR2 FYEKMQ (reference sequence). The CDR3 is 15 residues long. The ends lost 5 bases at V and 7 bases at J; junction bases unmatched: 12. The CDR3 sequence: CASSERQGGFGEQYF. The DNA for the CDR3 is TGTGCCAGCAGCGAACGACAGGGGGGCTTTGGGGAGCAGTACTTC.

The rearrangement joins TRBV27 to TRBJ2-3, with a weak D call TRBD1 (6 bases). CDR1 is MNHEY and CDR2 is SMNVEV in the germline V gene (reference sequence). V lost 6 bases and J lost 8, with 21 bases in between. CDR3 length equals 15 residues. This CDR3 reads CASRKDSPGSVTQYF. CDR3 DNA: TGTGCCAGCAGAAAGGACAGCCCAGGGTCGGTTACGCAGTATTTT.

The genes are TRBV18 and TRBJ1-2; 8 bases are a match to TRBD1. The CDR3 totals 16 residues. The germline gives CDR1 KGHSH, CDR2 LQKENI. Trimming took 3 bases from V and 8 from J; bases not matched to a gene: 14. The CDR3 sequence is CASSPDREKQVLGYTF. CDR3 DNA: TGTGCCAGCTCACCGGACAGGGAAAAGCAAGTATTAGGCTACACCTTC.

The chain links TRBV19 to TRBJ2-6; TRBD1 aligns across 11 bases. V lost 8 bases to trimming and J lost 0 bases; unmatched junction nucleotides: 6. CDR1 LNHDA and CDR2 SQIVND come from the germline V gene (reference sequence). This CDR3 has 17 residues. CDR3 loop: CASGSGTGGSGANVLTF. The CDR3 DNA reads as TGTGCCAGTGGATCCGGGACAGGGGGCTCTGGGGCCAACGTCCTGACTTTC.

This clone has just one count. The rearrangement joins TRBV21-1 to TRBJ1-4. TRBV21-1 has pseudogene status. This CDR3 has 12 amino acids. CDR3 loop: CASIQRREKLFF. The CDR3 DNA reads as TGTGCCAGCATCCAACGGAGGGAAAAACTGTTTTTT.